Listed here is a single T cell receptor (beta chain). Its antigen is currently unknown. CDR1 and CDR2 from the germline V gene are LNHDA and SQIVND (reference sequence). V was cut by 7 bases and J by 7 bases, with 16 bases left in between. The CDR3 is 14 residues long. Treated in the United States were all of the participants with HIV. These data belong to a study of long-term antiretroviral therapy in people with HIV. An immunoSEQ assay, version v3.0, was performed at survey level. TCRdb's table, derived via immunoSEQ multiplex PCR, lists solely in-frame clones and lacks some. Among just over 35,000 clones, approximately 85% were seen once, and the ten largest hold over 9.5%. Study-wide points: Pre-ART clonal expansion yielded clones that dominated the repertoire at all time points.

The chain is built from TRBV19 and TRBJ1-4, with D unresolved. Here the sequenced sample was unsorted PBMCs, taken 2.2 years after starting antiretroviral therapy. The receptor was isolated from a man younger than 30 with HIV. The CDR3 nucleotides read TGTGCCAGTAAGCCTCCGGTCTGGGGTGAAAAACTGTTTTTT. Translation gives CASKPPVWGEKLFF.